This T cell receptor beta chain derives from a study of early T cells in non-severe SARS-CoV-2 infection (TCRdb year 2021). At the level of the whole study: Because TCR sequencing relied on bulk RNA taken from unsorted whole blood, pairing of alpha and beta chains was not possible. Study-wide findings and limitations: VDJdb matching was skewed toward anti-spike CD8 responses, so virus-specific expansions were likely underestimated and private and CD4 specificities were missed.

The library relied on 5' RACE. The sequencer was a NextSeq 500. Unique molecular identifiers were attached to individual cDNA molecules in the TCR library protocol so that sequencing error and PCR bias could be corrected. TCR alpha and beta chains were both sequenced, and the abundances of alpha and beta sequences in each sample were closely correlated with each other. The authors' pipeline ran thus. Decombinator V4 was used to annotate TCR sequences for V gene, J gene and CDR3. TCRs were defined as expanded if a significant change between any two time points was detected under a Poisson model with p below 0.0001. TCR abundances were normalised to the total number of TCRs sequenced in each sample and reported as counts per million. TRAV1-2 paired with TRAJ12, TRAJ20 or TRAJ33 defined MAIT TCRs, while TRAV10 paired with TRAJ18 defined iNKT TCRs. VDJdb, accessed 1 November 2021, was searched for CMV, EBV and SARS-CoV-2 annotated TCRs, with TCRs annotated for multiple antigens excluded. TCRdb handled the public reads itself, with Q25 trimming in fastp and clone calling in MiXCR, and kept productive beta chains. A single entry per CDR3 protein holds the most common genes and DNA from its merged rows. What appears here as the V and J calls and clone size reflects TCRdb's work, not the paper's. The sample table holds tens of thousands of distinct CDR3 sequences, of which around 15% were seen once. The ten largest clonotypes hold 1.2% to 1.5% of the sample.

CDR1 and CDR2 are read off the germline V gene as MGHDK and SYGVNS. The CDR3 numbers 16 residues from cysteine through phenylalanine. CDR3 DNA only is kept here, 48 bases in frame from base 1. At the junction V is shortened by 4 bases and J by 0 bases; bases outside the gene matches: 7. This clonotype was seen at least ten times. No antigen is known for it. No base quality values were provided; no much bigger clone lies one nucleotide off. Set within a cohort of healthcare workers in London, UK, this nested case-control study involved weekly PCR testing of nasopharyngeal swabs along with blood sampling. Healthcare workers were recruited during the week of the UK lockdown, between 23 and 31 March 2020, and followed weekly for up to roughly 15 weeks.

The chain employs TRBV25-1 and TRBJ1-2; the central 8 bases match TRBD1. This clonotype was sampled from an adult who was a healthcare worker with PCR-confirmed SARS-CoV-2 infection or an uninfected control (not recorded which). Input material: whole blood. The CDR3 amino acid sequence is: CASSGGRDRPNYGYTF. The DNA is TGTGCCAGCAGTGGGGGCAGGGACAGGCCTAACTATGGCTACACCTTC.